This entry describes one TCR beta chain. The antigen remains unidentified. This record comes from a study of CD8 T cells in Susac syndrome. Study results and caveats: The study admitted that it had a relatively small number of individuals in its TCR sequencing and HLA analysis.

FACS was used to enrich TEMRA cells, whereas the CD8+ and CD4+ T cells were obtained by negative isolation. RNA was extracted with the RNeasy kit, and a quantity of 0.5 to 1 ug was reverse transcribed using random hexamers. One entry per CDR3 protein results from TCRdb running MiXCR on the immunoSEQ multiplex PCR reads. The sample lists more than 150,000 distinct CDR3 sequences; more than 85% were seen once. Germline-derived CDR1 and CDR2 are WSHSY and SAAADI. The germline V and J ends were trimmed by 7 bases and 0 bases, with 6 bases remaining between them. The CDR3 is made up of 13 amino acids. The receptor was derived from a human donor with Susac syndrome. The source material was CD8+ T cells from PBMCs. This chain joins TRBV10-2 and TRBJ2-2; D unresolved. This CDR3 reads CASMSANTGELFF. The CDR3 DNA is TGCGCCAGCATGTCGGCGAACACCGGGGAGCTGTTTTTT.